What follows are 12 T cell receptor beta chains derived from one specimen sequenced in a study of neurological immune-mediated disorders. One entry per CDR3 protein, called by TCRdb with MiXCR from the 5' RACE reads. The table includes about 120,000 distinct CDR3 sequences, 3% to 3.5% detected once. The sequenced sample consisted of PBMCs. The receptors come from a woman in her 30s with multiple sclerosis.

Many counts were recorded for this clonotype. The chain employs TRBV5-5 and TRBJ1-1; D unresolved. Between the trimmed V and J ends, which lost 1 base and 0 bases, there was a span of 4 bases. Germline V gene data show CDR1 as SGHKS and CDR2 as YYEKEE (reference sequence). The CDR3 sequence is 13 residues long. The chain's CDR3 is CASSLNVNTEAFF. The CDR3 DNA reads TGTGCCAGCAGCTTGAACGTGAACACTGAAGCTTTCTTT.

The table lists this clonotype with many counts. CDR3 protein: CASSLGSPNEQFF. The CDR3 region has the DNA TGTGCCAGCAGTTTAGGCTCTCCCAATGAGCAGTTCTTC. The chain recombines TRBV12-3 or TRBV12-4 with TRBJ2-1; D is undetermined. Trimming took off 1 base at V and 6 bases at J, with 7 bases between the two ends. The CDR3 extends over 13 amino acids.

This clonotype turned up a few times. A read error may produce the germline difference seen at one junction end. The CDR3 DNA sequence: TGTGCCAGTCAGGTGACCTATAATTCACCCCTCAACTTT. Its translation: CASQVTYNSPLNF. This chain connects TRBV6-5 to TRBJ1-6, with D hard to call. The CDR3 is made up of 13 amino acids. The germline gives CDR1 MNHEY, CDR2 SVGAGI.

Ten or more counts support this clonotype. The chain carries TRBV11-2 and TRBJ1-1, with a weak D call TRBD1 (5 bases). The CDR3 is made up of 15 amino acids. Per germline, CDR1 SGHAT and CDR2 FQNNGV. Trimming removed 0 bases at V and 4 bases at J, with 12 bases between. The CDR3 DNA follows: TGTGCCAGCAGCTTAGATTTTGGGGGGAGCACTGAAGCTTTCTTT. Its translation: CASSLDFGGSTEAFF.

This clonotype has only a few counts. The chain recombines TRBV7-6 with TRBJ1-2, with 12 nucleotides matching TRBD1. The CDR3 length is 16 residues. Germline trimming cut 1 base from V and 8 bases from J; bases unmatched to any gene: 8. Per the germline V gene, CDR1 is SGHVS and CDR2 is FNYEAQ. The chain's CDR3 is CASSLEPGQGAFGYTF. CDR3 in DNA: TGTGCCAGCAGCTTAGAACCGGGACAGGGGGCGTTCGGCTACACCTTC.

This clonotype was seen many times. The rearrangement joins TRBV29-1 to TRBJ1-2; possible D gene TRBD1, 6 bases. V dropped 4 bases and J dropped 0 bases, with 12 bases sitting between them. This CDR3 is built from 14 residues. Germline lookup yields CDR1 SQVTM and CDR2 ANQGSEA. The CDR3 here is CSVVGTRTNYGYTF. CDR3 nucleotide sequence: TGCAGCGTTGTAGGGACACGAACTAACTATGGCTACACCTTC.

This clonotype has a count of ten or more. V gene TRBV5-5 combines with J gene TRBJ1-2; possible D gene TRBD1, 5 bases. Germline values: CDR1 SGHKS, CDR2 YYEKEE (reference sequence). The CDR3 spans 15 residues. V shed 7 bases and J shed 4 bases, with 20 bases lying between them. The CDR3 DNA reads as TGTGCCAGCTCCCGGGGGTATACCGATTTCTATGGCTACACCTTC. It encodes CASSRGYTDFYGYTF.

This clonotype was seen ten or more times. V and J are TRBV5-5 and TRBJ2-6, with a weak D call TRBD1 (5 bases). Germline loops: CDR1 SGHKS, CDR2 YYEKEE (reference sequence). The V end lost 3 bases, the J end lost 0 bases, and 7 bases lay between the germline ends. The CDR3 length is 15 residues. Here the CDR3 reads CASSYTGSGANVLTF. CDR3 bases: TGTGCCAGCAGCTATACAGGCTCTGGGGCCAACGTCCTGACTTTC. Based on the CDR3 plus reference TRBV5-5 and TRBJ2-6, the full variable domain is DAGVTQSPTHLIKTRGQQVTLRCSPISGHKSVSWYQQVLGQGPQFIFQYYEKEERGRGNFPDRFSARQFPNYSSELNVNALLLGDSALYLCASSYTGSGANVLTFGAGSRLTVL.

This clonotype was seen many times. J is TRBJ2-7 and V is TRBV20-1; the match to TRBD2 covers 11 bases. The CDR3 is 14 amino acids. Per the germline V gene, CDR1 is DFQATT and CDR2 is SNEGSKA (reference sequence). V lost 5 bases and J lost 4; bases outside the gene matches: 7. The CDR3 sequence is CSASRLAGLYEQYF. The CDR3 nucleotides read TGCAGTGCTTCCCGACTAGCGGGGCTTTACGAGCAGTACTTC.

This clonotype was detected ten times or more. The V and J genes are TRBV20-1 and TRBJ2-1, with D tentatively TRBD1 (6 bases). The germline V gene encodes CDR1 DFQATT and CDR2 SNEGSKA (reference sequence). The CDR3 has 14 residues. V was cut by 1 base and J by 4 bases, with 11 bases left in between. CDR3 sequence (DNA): TGCAGTGCTAGAGTCAGGGGCTCATACAATGAGCAGTTCTTC. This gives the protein CSARVRGSYNEQFF.

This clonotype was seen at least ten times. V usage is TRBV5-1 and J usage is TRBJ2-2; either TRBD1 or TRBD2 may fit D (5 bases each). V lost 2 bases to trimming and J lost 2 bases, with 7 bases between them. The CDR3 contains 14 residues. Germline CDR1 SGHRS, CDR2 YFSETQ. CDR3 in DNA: TGCGCCAGCAGCTTTGGGACCAACACCGGGGAGCTGTTTTTT. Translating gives CASSFGTNTGELFF.

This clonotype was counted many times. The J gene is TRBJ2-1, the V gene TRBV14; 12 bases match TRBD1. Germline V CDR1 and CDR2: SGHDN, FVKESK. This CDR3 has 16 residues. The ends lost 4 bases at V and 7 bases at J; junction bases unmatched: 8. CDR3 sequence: CASSRHRDRGQNEQFF. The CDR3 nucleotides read TGTGCCAGCAGCCGGCACCGGGACAGGGGGCAGAATGAGCAGTTCTTC.